This T cell receptor beta chain came from a study of patients and donors after allogeneic stem cell transplantation. From the RT-PCR reads, TCRdb called clonotypes with MiXCR, one entry per CDR3 protein. The sample yields about 150,000 distinct CDR3 sequences, over 35% seen once. The CDR3 length is 15 residues. The ends were cut back, 6 bases at V and 0 bases at J, with 12 bases in the middle. The gene calls are TRBV12-3 or TRBV12-4 and TRBJ1-3; D is uncertain. Source material: blood, either unsorted or a sorted T cell fraction (not recorded which). This clonotype was sampled from a human donor who was either an allogeneic HSCT recipient or a stem cell or donor lymphocyte infusion donor (not recorded which). It is not recorded whose cells these are; they may come from a transplant donor. In DNA, the CDR3 is TGTGCCAGCAGGGAGACTTCTTTCTCTGGAAACACCATATATTTT. This translates into CASRETSFSGNTIYF.